This T cell receptor (beta chain) was recovered during a study of T-cell reconstitution after alpha-beta-depleted transplantation in children. This clonotype was seen a handful of times. Looked up from germline, CDR1 is SEHNR and CDR2 is FQNEAQ (reference sequence). There are 16 residues in the CDR3. V was clipped by 5 bases and J by 4 bases; unmatched bases: 13. Researchers prepared the TCRbeta library using unique molecular identifiers, the study reports. TCRdb processed the PCR reads anew with MiXCR; each CDR3 protein has one entry. The table includes approximately 510,000 distinct CDR3 sequences, approximately 16% detected once.

The receptor was derived from a human donor who donated a stem cell graft to a child with acute lymphoblastic leukemia. Sequencing used PBMCs from the stem cell graft donor, obtained from the stem cell graft. The chain combines TRBV7-9 with TRBJ2-7, with 8 bases fitting TRBD2. The CDR3: CASSPESGRFRYEQYF. CDR3 bases: TGTGCCAGCAGCCCCGAAAGCGGGAGATTTCGGTACGAGCAGTACTTC.